Below, 31 T cell receptor beta chains from the same sample are listed, as sequenced in a study of T cell responses to AZD1222 COVID-19 vaccine. TCRdb keeps only in-frame clones here, not all; method: immunoSEQ multiplex PCR. This sample has some 130,000 clones, with 88% found just once. The material was peripheral blood, obtained on day 0 of MenACWY control vaccination. These TCRs come from an adult in good health.

V and J are TRBV3-1 (or the pseudogene TRBV3-2) and TRBJ2-7; 8 nucleotides match TRBD2. V shed 3 bases, J shed 5 bases, and the junction held 3 bases outside the gene matches. The germline gives CDR1 LGHDT, CDR2 YNNKEL (reference sequence). The CDR3 runs to 13 residues. The CDR3 loop is CASSHRTSNEQYF. CDR3 nucleotides: TGTGCCAGCAGCCATAGGACTAGCAACGAGCAGTACTTC.

This chain joins TRBV6-5 and TRBJ1-1; 8 bases agree with TRBD1. The germline V gene encodes CDR1 MNHEY and CDR2 SVGAGI. The ends lost 0 bases at V and 11 bases at J; junction bases unmatched: 8. This CDR3 is 14 amino acids long. The CDR3 is CASSYSDRVGGAFF. In DNA form, the CDR3 reads TGTGCCAGCAGTTACTCGGACAGGGTGGGTGGGGCTTTCTTT.

V and J are TRBV28 and TRBJ2-7; 12 bases are a match to TRBD2. The V gene's germline CDR1 is MDHEN and CDR2 SYDVKM. V gave up 3 bases and J gave up 0 bases; unmatched junction bases: 6. The CDR3 is made up of 17 amino acids. The CDR3: CASSFASGRASSYEQYF. The CDR3 coding sequence is TGTGCCAGCAGTTTTGCTAGCGGGAGGGCGAGCTCCTACGAGCAGTACTTC.

The chain recombines TRBV19 with TRBJ2-3, with no clear D. CDR1 is LNHDA and CDR2 is SQIVND in the germline V gene (reference sequence). The V and J ends lost 5 bases and 3 bases respectively, with 15 bases between them. The CDR3 consists of 15 residues. The CDR3: CASSLGHATTDTQYF. CDR3 DNA: TGTGCCAGTAGTCTCGGCCACGCGACAACAGATACGCAGTATTTT.

This clone was counted once. V gene TRBV19 combines with J gene TRBJ2-7; TRBD1 agrees at 7 bases. After removal of 5 bases from V and 0 bases from J, the junction contained 7 bases not matched to a gene. The CDR3 loop spans 15 amino acids. The germline V gene encodes CDR1 LNHDA and CDR2 SQIVND (reference sequence). The CDR3 region has the DNA TGTGCCAGTAGTCTGCCCGGGACAGTCTCCTACGAGCAGTACTTC. Translated: CASSLPGTVSYEQYF.

This clone was seen a single time. The CDR3 DNA reads as TGTGCCAGCAGTTACGATGCCCCCACTGAAGCTTTCTTT. Amino acid sequence: CASSYDAPTEAFF. The rearrangement links TRBV6-5 to TRBJ1-1, with no clear D. Germline V gene sequence: CDR1 MNHEY, CDR2 SVGAGI. V gave up 2 bases and J gave up 4 bases, with 8 bases separating them. The CDR3 covers 13 residues.

The chain carries TRBV27 and TRBJ2-7, with TRBD1 matching over 9 bases. CDR1 MNHEY and CDR2 SMNVEV come from the germline V gene (reference sequence). Trimming took 4 bases from V and 2 from J; bases not matched to a gene: 6. CDR3 length: 15 amino acids. As DNA, the CDR3 is TGTGCCAGCAGTTCCTCCGGGACAGGGACCTACGAGCAGTACTTC. It codes for CASSSSGTGTYEQYF.

A single count supports this clone. The rearrangement uses TRBV5-1 and TRBJ1-3, with D unclear. The germline gives CDR1 SGHRS, CDR2 YFSETQ. The CDR3 length is 21 residues. V lost 4 bases and J lost 0, with 29 bases in between. In DNA form, the CDR3 reads TGCGCCAGCAGCAGAACAAGCCGTCGGATCTCCCCCACTAGCTCTGGAAACACCATATATTTT. It yields the protein CASSRTSRRISPTSSGNTIYF.

The J gene is TRBJ1-2, the V gene TRBV5-1; D might be TRBD1 (5 bases). CDR1 is SGHRS and CDR2 is YFSETQ in the germline V gene. The CDR3 loop spans 13 amino acids. With 4 bases removed from V and 7 bases from J, the gap between germline ends came to 14 bases. CDR3 sequence: CASSPRGDSGYTF. CDR3 nucleotides: TGCGCCAGCAGCCCCCGGGGGGATTCTGGCTACACCTTC.

The count of this clone is one. This chain links TRBV5-1 with TRBJ2-7, with a tentative D call TRBD2 (5 bases). The CDR3 extends over 17 amino acids. V was shortened by 1 base and J by 2 bases, with 19 bases between the two germline ends. Germline-derived CDR1 and CDR2 are SGHRS and YFSETQ. Here the CDR3 DNA reads TGCGCCAGCAGCTTGCTCCCGGGTAACGGGATCACCTACGAGCAGTACTTC. This translates into CASSLLPGNGITYEQYF.

This clone has just a few counts. The V gene is TRBV19, the J gene TRBJ2-7; TRBD2 might be the D (5 bases). CDR1 and CDR2 (germline): LNHDA, SQIVND (reference sequence). This CDR3 contains 15 residues. V lost 2 bases, J lost 0 bases, and 11 bases lay in between. The CDR3 reads CASSITRAASYEQYF. The DNA of the CDR3 is TGTGCCAGTAGTATAACCCGAGCGGCCTCCTACGAGCAGTACTTC.

The chain recombines TRBV5-1 with TRBJ1-3; no clear D gene. Trimming cost V 4 bases and J 2 bases, with 4 bases left between them. This CDR3 spans 12 amino acids. Per germline, CDR1 SGHRS and CDR2 YFSETQ. The CDR3 region has the DNA TGCGCCAGCAGCAACCCTGGAAACACCATATATTTT. Protein sequence: CASSNPGNTIYF.

The chain has TRBV28 and TRBJ1-3, with D possibly being TRBD1 (6 bases). The ends were cut back, 5 bases at V and 1 base at J, with 15 bases in the middle. Per the germline V gene, CDR1 is MDHEN and CDR2 is SYDVKM. This CDR3 is 16 amino acids long. This chain's CDR3 is CASSPPGRGSGNTIYF. The CDR3 nucleotides read TGTGCCAGCAGTCCACCAGGCAGGGGTTCTGGAAACACCATATATTTT.

The genes are TRBV18 and TRBJ1-6; tentatively, D is TRBD1 (6 bases). V was clipped by 3 bases and J by 6 bases, with 9 bases between them. The CDR3 spans 14 residues. CDR1 and CDR2 from the germline V gene are KGHSH and LQKENI. DNA for the CDR3: TGTGCCAGCTCACCGGGGACAAGTAATTCACCCCTCCACTTT. Protein sequence: CASSPGTSNSPLHF.

The genes are TRBV19 and TRBJ2-7; D possibly uses TRBD1 or TRBD2 (5 bases each). V was cut by 2 bases and J by 0 bases, with 11 bases left in between. Germline V gene sequence: CDR1 LNHDA, CDR2 SQIVND (reference sequence). The CDR3 sequence is 15 residues long. CDR3 sequence reads: CASSIPGRNSYEQYF. The CDR3 DNA is TGTGCCAGTAGTATACCGGGACGGAACTCCTACGAGCAGTACTTC.

J is TRBJ2-7 and V is TRBV10-3; 7 bases agree with TRBD2. CDR3 length: 14 residues. Germline V gives CDR1 ENHRY, CDR2 SYGVKD. The junction had 12 bases not matched to a gene; V was cut back by 6 bases and J by 7 bases. The DNA of the CDR3 is TGTGCCATCAGGGGGGGGAGGGGATTGGAAGAGCAGTACTTC. Residues: CAIRGGRGLEEQYF.

The chain recombines TRBV5-5 with TRBJ1-3; tentative D call: TRBD1 (6 bases). CDR3 length: 16 amino acids. Trimming took 0 bases from V and 0 from J, leaving 10 bases between them. In germline, CDR1 is SGHKS, CDR2 YYEKEE (reference sequence). The CDR3 DNA reads as TGTGCCAGCAGCTTGGGGGGGCCCGTCTCTGGAAACACCATATATTTT. It is translated as CASSLGGPVSGNTIYF.

This chain links TRBV2 with TRBJ2-5, with 10 bases identical to TRBD2. The CDR3 contains 16 residues. Germline V gene lookup returns CDR1 SNHLY and CDR2 FYNNEI. V lost 5 bases to trimming and J lost 0 bases; unmatched junction nucleotides: 6. As DNA, the CDR3 is TGTGCCAGCAGTTCGGGGACTAGCGCGTACCAAGAGACCCAGTACTTC. It encodes CASSSGTSAYQETQYF. The variable domain in full, with the rest retrieved from reference TRBV2 and TRBJ2-5, is EPEVTQTPSHQVTQMGQEVILRCVPISNHLYFYWYRQILGQKVEFLVSFYNNEISEKSEIFDDQFSVERPDGSNFTLKIRSTKLEDSAMYFCASSSGTSAYQETQYFGPGTRLLVL.

This chain links TRBV3-1 (or the pseudogene TRBV3-2) with TRBJ1-2, with D uncertain. The CDR3 runs to 13 residues. V was cut by 3 bases and J by 8 bases, with 13 bases left in between. Germline V gene sequence: CDR1 LGHDT, CDR2 YNNKEL (reference sequence). CDR3 residues: CASSHGAGLGYTF. The CDR3 DNA is TGTGCCAGCAGCCATGGTGCGGGGTTAGGCTACACCTTC.

V usage is TRBV2 and J usage is TRBJ2-7; 7 bases agree with TRBD1. The CDR3 length is 11 residues. Unmatched junction bases numbered 1, after V lost 5 bases and J lost 6 bases. From germline, CDR1 is SNHLY and CDR2 FYNNEI. The CDR3 DNA reads TGTGCCAGCAGTAGGGACAGCGAGCAGTACTTC. This translates into CASSRDSEQYF.

V gene TRBV12-3 or TRBV12-4 combines with J gene TRBJ2-7; 7 nucleotides agree with TRBD1. The CDR3 has 13 residues. The J segment lost 3 bases and the V segment lost 6 bases, leaving 5 bases of the junction unmatched. The CDR3, as DNA: TGTGCCAGCAGCCTGGACAGGCACTACGAGCAGTACTTC. It codes for CASSLDRHYEQYF.

In its sample, this clone was seen many times. The chain employs TRBV27 and TRBJ2-3; no definite D call. The CDR3 runs 14 residues. Trimming cost V 8 bases and J 0 bases, with 12 bases left between them. Germline V gives CDR1 MNHEY, CDR2 SMNVEV (reference sequence). The CDR3 nucleotides read TGTGCCAGCCGACGGAGTATTAGCACAGATACGCAGTATTTT. As protein: CASRRSISTDTQYF.

The V gene is TRBV5-4, the J gene TRBJ1-2; no clear D gene. Deletions cut 3 bases from V and 0 bases from J, with 12 bases between. CDR3 length: 15 amino acids. Germline V gene lookup returns CDR1 SGHNT and CDR2 YYREEE (reference sequence). CDR3 in DNA: TGTGCCAGCAGCTGGGATGGAACCACTAACTATGGCTACACCTTC. The encoded protein is CASSWDGTTNYGYTF.

The chain carries TRBV18 and TRBJ2-7; 14 positions agree with TRBD2. CDR3 length: 17 amino acids. Germline V gene data show CDR1 as KGHSH and CDR2 as LQKENI. V lost 4 bases and J lost 2; bases outside the gene matches: 7. The CDR3 region has the DNA TGTGCCAGCTCACTGGGGACTAGCGGGAGAGGGACCTACGAGCAGTACTTC. It is translated as CASSLGTSGRGTYEQYF.

In its sample, this clone was seen once. The DNA of the CDR3 is TGTGCCAGCAGTTCTCCGGGGGGTGGGAACATTCAGTACTTC. This translates into CASSSPGGGNIQYF. The V and J genes are TRBV28 and TRBJ2-4; 7 nucleotides match TRBD2. Unmatched junction bases numbered 7, after V lost 4 bases and J lost 7 bases. CDR1 is MDHEN and CDR2 is SYDVKM in the germline V gene. This CDR3 has 14 residues.

The gene calls are TRBV3-1 (or the pseudogene TRBV3-2) and TRBJ2-7; D is undetermined. There are 12 residues in the CDR3. Germline V CDR1 and CDR2: LGHDT, YNNKEL (reference sequence). V lost 3 bases to trimming and J lost 3 bases, with 6 bases between them. Here the CDR3 DNA reads TGTGCCAGCAGCCAGTTCAACTACGAGCAGTACTTC. As protein: CASSQFNYEQYF.

The V and J genes are TRBV5-1 and TRBJ2-7, with TRBD2 identical over 12 bases. Looked up from germline, CDR1 is SGHRS and CDR2 is YFSETQ. J lost 2 bases, V lost 3 bases, and 3 bases had no gene match. CDR3 length: 15 amino acids. CDR3 sequence reads: CASSSGLAGTYEQYF. CDR3 DNA: TGCGCCAGCAGCTCCGGACTAGCGGGAACCTACGAGCAGTACTTC.

The sample holds one count of this clone. V and J are TRBV18 and TRBJ1-2; TRBD1 aligns across 7 bases. J gave up 3 bases and V 6 bases, and 7 bases lay outside the gene matches. The CDR3 consists of 14 residues. The germline V gene has CDR1 KGHSH and CDR2 LQKENI. CDR3 DNA: TGTGCCAGCTCCCCCGACAGGGTTCACTATGGCTACACCTTC. It encodes CASSPDRVHYGYTF.

This chain connects TRBV18 to TRBJ2-5; D is unclear. V was cut by 1 base and J by 4 bases, with 10 bases left in between. The CDR3 is 14 residues long. The germline gives CDR1 KGHSH, CDR2 LQKENI. Here the CDR3 reads CASSPLEVLETQYF. In nucleotides, the CDR3 is TGTGCCAGCTCACCACTCGAGGTTTTAGAGACCCAGTACTTC.

This sequence joins TRBV19 and TRBJ2-7; 8 bases are shared with TRBD1. With 6 bases clipped from V and 7 bases from J, the junction kept 2 bases outside the gene matches. Germline loops: CDR1 LNHDA, CDR2 SQIVND (reference sequence). The CDR3 length is 11 residues. The CDR3 region is CASSRTGEQYF. The CDR3 DNA reads as TGTGCCAGTAGCCGGACAGGGGAGCAGTACTTC.

The chain links TRBV5-6 to TRBJ1-4; TRBD1 agrees at 11 bases. The germline V gene has CDR1 SGHDT and CDR2 YYEEEE. With V trimmed by 3 bases and J by 7 bases, 5 bases remained unmatched. This CDR3 has 15 residues. CDR3 sequence reads: CASSSGTGGSEKLFF. The DNA for the CDR3 is TGTGCCAGCAGCTCCGGGACAGGGGGTTCTGAAAAACTGTTTTTT.